These 26 T cell receptor beta chains came from one sample sequenced in a study of T cells after yellow fever vaccination. Using its own MiXCR run on the 5' RACE reads, TCRdb lists one record per CDR3 protein. In the table there are fewer than 400,000 distinct CDR3 sequences, under 7.5% of which are singletons. Sequencing was performed on PBMCs, taken 5 days after the yellow fever booster vaccination. The receptor set was obtained from a man aged 25-45 years who received the YFV17D yellow fever vaccine.

The chain joins TRBV7-2 to TRBJ1-2; 8 positions agree with TRBD1. Trimming took 0 bases from V and 6 from J; bases not matched to a gene: 6. This CDR3 is built from 15 residues. The germline CDR1 and CDR2 sequences are SGHTA and FQGNSA. The CDR3 DNA follows: TGTGCCAGCAGCTTAGCGCAGGGGGCAATGAATGGCTACACCTTC. Encoded protein: CASSLAQGAMNGYTF.

This clonotype was recorded at least ten times. V and J are TRBV27 and TRBJ2-1; no firm D call. Per the germline V gene, CDR1 is MNHEY and CDR2 is SMNVEV (reference sequence). The CDR3 is 15 amino acids. The V gene lost 5 bases and the J gene lost 6 bases, with 17 bases spanning the gap. The CDR3 sequence: CASSIRAAGRNEQFF. In DNA form, the CDR3 reads TGTGCCAGCAGTATTAGGGCAGCCGGTCGCAATGAGCAGTTCTTC.

This clonotype was counted ten times or more. This chain links TRBV7-2 with TRBJ2-5; D call uncertain. The germline CDR1 and CDR2 sequences are SGHTA and FQGNSA. The V end was cut by 5 bases, the J end by 4 bases, with 5 bases between. There are 11 residues in the CDR3. CDR3 region: CASSPSETQYF. For the CDR3, the DNA is TGTGCCAGCAGCCCTTCAGAGACCCAGTACTTC.

The chain employs TRBV7-3 and TRBJ2-1; either TRBD1 or TRBD2 may fit D (5 bases each). This CDR3 spans 15 amino acids. V was trimmed by 5 bases and J by 8 bases, leaving 19 bases between them. CDR1 is SGHTA, CDR2 FQGTGA, per germline. The CDR3 sequence: CASSPEGTAFHEQFF. The CDR3 DNA reads as TGTGCCAGCAGCCCAGAGGGGACCGCTTTTCATGAGCAGTTCTTC.

This clonotype has just a few counts. The V gene is TRBV9, the J gene TRBJ2-7; 8 bases agree with TRBD2. From germline, CDR1 is SGDLS and CDR2 YYNGEE. The CDR3 is 16 residues long. J lost 0 bases, V lost 0 bases, and 5 bases had no gene match. The CDR3 region is CASSVGVAGSSYEQYF. The CDR3 DNA sequence: TGTGCCAGCAGCGTAGGGGTAGCGGGAAGCTCCTACGAGCAGTACTTC.

This clonotype has more than one count but fewer than ten. The chain has TRBV7-2 and TRBJ2-7; TRBD1 aligns across 9 bases. The germline CDR1 and CDR2 sequences are SGHTA and FQGNSA. V lost 5 bases to trimming and J lost 7 bases; unmatched junction nucleotides: 12. CDR3 length: 15 amino acids. The CDR3 DNA is TGTGCCAGCAGCCTCCAGGGGACAGGGCTAGGGGAGCAGTACTTC. Amino acids: CASSLQGTGLGEQYF. Together with reference TRBV7-2 and TRBJ2-7, the CDR3 gives the full variable domain: GAGVSQSPSNKVTEKGKDVELRCDPISGHTALYWYRQSLGQGLEFLIYFQGNSAPDKSGLPSDRFSAERTGGSVSTLTIQRTQQEDSAVYLCASSLQGTGLGEQYFGPGTRLTVT.

This clonotype was observed many times. J is TRBJ2-1 and V is TRBV29-1; D possibly corresponds to TRBD2 (6 bases). Per germline, CDR1 SQVTM and CDR2 ANQGSEA. The length of the CDR3 is 13 residues. V dropped 6 bases and J dropped 4 bases, with 13 bases sitting between them. The CDR3 is CSVGGSGYNEQFF. The CDR3 DNA sequence: TGCAGCGTCGGGGGATCCGGGTACAATGAGCAGTTCTTC.

This rearrangement joins TRBV5-1 to TRBJ2-3; possibly TRBD1 or TRBD2 for D (5 bases each). The CDR3 covers 15 residues. Germline V gives CDR1 SGHRS, CDR2 YFSETQ. V lost 3 bases to trimming and J lost 5 bases, with 16 bases between them. CDR3 in amino acids: CASSSAGAGRDTQYF. As DNA, the CDR3 is TGCGCCAGCAGCTCGGCAGGAGCAGGGAGAGATACGCAGTATTTT.

The chain's CDR3 is CSARRLGTEAFF. The CDR3 region has the DNA TGCAGTGCTAGAAGACTTGGCACTGAAGCTTTCTTT. The chain joins TRBV20-1 to TRBJ1-1; D is ambiguous. V lost 2 bases to trimming and J lost 4 bases, with 8 bases between them. Looked up from germline, CDR1 is DFQATT and CDR2 is SNEGSKA (reference sequence). This CDR3 region has 12 residues.

V usage is TRBV10-3 and J usage is TRBJ2-7; TRBD2 matches 7 bases. The CDR3 is made up of 15 amino acids. The germline CDR1 and CDR2 sequences are ENHRY and SYGVKD. With V trimmed by 7 bases and J by 3 bases, 12 bases remained unmatched. Here the CDR3 DNA reads TGTGCCATCAATGACGGGAGCGGGGCGCGCTACGAGCAGTACTTC. Protein sequence: CAINDGSGARYEQYF.

This clonotype was detected ten times or more. The rearrangement links TRBV12-3 or TRBV12-4 to TRBJ1-3; D gene unclear. CDR3 length: 13 amino acids. V dropped 8 bases and J dropped 0 bases, with 8 bases sitting between them. The CDR3 bases are TGTGCCAGCGCGTTGTACTCTGGAAACACCATATATTTT. Translating gives CASALYSGNTIYF.

J is TRBJ2-2 and V is TRBV9; maybe TRBD2 (5 bases). Trimming removed 0 bases from V and 4 bases from J, with 10 bases in between. Looked up from germline, CDR1 is SGDLS and CDR2 is YYNGEE. The CDR3 length is 15 residues. This chain's CDR3 is CASSVDASLTGELFF. CDR3 nucleotides: TGTGCCAGCAGCGTAGATGCTAGCCTCACCGGGGAGCTGTTTTTT.

CDR3 sequence (DNA): TGCGCCAGCAGCTTGGGCGTAGCCGGAGTCAGCACAGATACGCAGTATTTT. Its translation: CASSLGVAGVSTDTQYF. The V gene is TRBV5-1, the J gene TRBJ2-3; D is ambiguous. Trimming removed 0 bases at V and 0 bases at J, with 14 bases between. Germline V lookup: CDR1 SGHRS, CDR2 YFSETQ. The CDR3 is 17 residues long.

This clonotype was recorded a few times. V is TRBV5-1 and J is TRBJ2-7; D not resolved. CDR1 and CDR2 (germline): SGHRS, YFSETQ. V lost 5 bases and J lost 2, with 8 bases in between. The CDR3 is made up of 12 amino acids. In DNA, the CDR3 is TGCGCCAGCAGGGGGATGACCTACGAGCAGTACTTC. Residues: CASRGMTYEQYF.

This clonotype was seen more than once but under ten times. V gene TRBV11-2 combines with J gene TRBJ2-1; the D gene is possibly TRBD2 (6 bases). This CDR3 comprises 13 residues. The V end was cut by 2 bases, the J end by 9 bases, with 11 bases between. Germline assignment: CDR1 SGHAT and CDR2 FQNNGV. CDR3: CASSLIRGGEQFF. The CDR3 DNA sequence: TGTGCCAGCAGCTTAATTAGGGGAGGTGAGCAGTTCTTC.

This clonotype was found many times. The chain is built from TRBV7-2 and TRBJ2-7, with D perhaps matching TRBD1 or TRBD2 (5 bases each). The V and J ends lost 1 base and 5 bases respectively, with 12 bases between them. Germline V gives CDR1 SGHTA, CDR2 FQGNSA. The CDR3 spans 14 residues. In DNA, the CDR3 is TGTGCCAGCAGCTTAGGAGGGGCGGTTGACGAGCAGTACTTC. Translation: CASSLGGAVDEQYF.

The rearrangement links TRBV7-2 to TRBJ2-1; D not resolved. The germline V gene has CDR1 SGHTA and CDR2 FQGNSA. The CDR3 is 15 amino acids. The ends were cut back, 5 bases at V and 5 bases at J, with 16 bases in the middle. CDR3 sequence (DNA): TGTGCCAGCAGCCCAGAAGTGGGTAGGGACAATGAGCAGTTCTTC. Translation: CASSPEVGRDNEQFF.

This clonotype was picked up many times. The V call is TRBV13, the J call TRBJ2-7; TRBD1 aligns across 9 bases. Germline V gives CDR1 PRHDT, CDR2 FYEKMQ (reference sequence). V gave up 4 bases and J gave up 4 bases; unmatched junction bases: 8. The CDR3 totals 15 residues. In DNA, the CDR3 is TGTGCCAGCAGCTACCGGGACAGGGAAGCGTACGAGCAGTACTTC. This translates into CASSYRDREAYEQYF.

This clonotype was recorded at least ten times. The chain has TRBV5-1 and TRBJ2-7; the D gene is possibly TRBD2 (7 bases). The V gene lost 4 bases and the J gene lost 3 bases, with 17 bases spanning the gap. CDR1 and CDR2 (germline): SGHRS, YFSETQ. The CDR3 is 15 amino acids. Here the CDR3 DNA reads TGCGCCAGCAGCGCGGGAGAGACAGGTTTCTACGAGCAGTACTTC. Translating it yields CASSAGETGFYEQYF.

This clonotype was seen more than once but under ten times. The chain carries TRBV27 and TRBJ1-4; no clear D gene. Trimming took 4 bases from V and 3 from J, leaving 15 bases between them. Per germline, CDR1 MNHEY and CDR2 SMNVEV (reference sequence). This CDR3 spans 16 amino acids. CDR3 loop: CASSSGLERSNEKLFF. The CDR3, as DNA: TGTGCCAGCAGTTCCGGGTTAGAGAGATCTAATGAAAAACTGTTTTTT. The full variable domain, in which reference TRBV27 and TRBJ1-4 provide the parts outside the CDR3, is EAQVTQNPRYLITVTGKKLTVTCSQNMNHEYMSWYRQDPGLGLRQIYYSMNVEVTDKGDVPEGYKVSRKEKRNFPLILESPSPNQTSLYFCASSSGLERSNEKLFFGSGTQLSVL.

The V and J genes are TRBV18 and TRBJ2-1, with TRBD2 identical over 8 bases. The trim removed 2 bases at V and 8 bases at J, leaving 8 bases unmatched. Looked up from germline, CDR1 is KGHSH and CDR2 is LQKENI. The CDR3 contains 15 residues. The CDR3 spells CASSPITSGWDEQFF. Here the CDR3 DNA reads TGTGCCAGCTCACCAATAACTAGCGGATGGGATGAGCAGTTCTTC. Based on the CDR3 plus reference TRBV18 and TRBJ2-1, the full variable domain is NAGVMQNPRHLVRRRGQEARLRCSPMKGHSHVYWYRQLPEEGLKFMVYLQKENIIDESGMPKERFSAEFPKEGPSILRIQQVVRGDSAAYFCASSPITSGWDEQFFGPGTRLTVL.

This clonotype has a handful of counts. In DNA form, the CDR3 reads TGTGCCAGCAGTGAAAGGCTGGGGGCGCTTCTGGGGGGGAACACCGGGGAGCTGTTTTTT. This sequence encodes CASSERLGALLGGNTGELFF. The chain employs TRBV25-1 and TRBJ2-2; perhaps D is TRBD1 or TRBD2 (6 bases each). The CDR3 is 20 amino acids. V gave up 2 bases and J gave up 1 base, with 23 bases separating them. Germline CDR1 is MGHDK and CDR2 is SYGVNS.

This clonotype was observed many times. The chain links TRBV6-1 to TRBJ2-5; maybe TRBD2 (5 bases). The germline CDR1 and CDR2 sequences are MNHNS and SASEGT. With 4 bases removed from V and 13 bases from J, the gap between germline ends came to 19 bases. This CDR3 has 13 amino acids. This chain's CDR3 is CASSGTLGLSGYF. For the CDR3, the DNA is TGTGCCAGCAGTGGCACACTAGGTCTTAGTGGGTACTTC.

This clonotype was seen ten or more times. The chain couples TRBV11-2 to TRBJ2-5, with D perhaps given as TRBD1 or TRBD2 (5 bases each). The germline V gene encodes CDR1 SGHAT and CDR2 FQNNGV. The length of the CDR3 is 16 residues. With 1 base removed from V and 5 bases from J, the gap between germline ends came to 17 bases. The chain's CDR3 is CASSLGLSPGTETQYF. The CDR3 DNA reads TGTGCCAGCAGCTTAGGTCTGTCGCCAGGGACCGAGACCCAGTACTTC.

This clonotype was found a few times. The V and J genes are TRBV18 and TRBJ2-4; perhaps TRBD2 as D (5 bases). V was shortened by 3 bases and J by 0 bases, with 18 bases between the two germline ends. This CDR3 region has 18 residues. The germline gives CDR1 KGHSH, CDR2 LQKENI. CDR3 in amino acids: CASSPPGQRNIAKNIQYF. The CDR3 region has the DNA TGTGCCAGCTCACCCCCCGGGCAGCGGAACATAGCCAAAAACATTCAGTACTTC.

In regard to this clonotype: Being one base from a much bigger clone, this may be a read error. This chain uses TRBV4-3 with TRBJ2-7; D is ambiguous. The CDR3 contains 13 residues. Germline CDR1 is LGHNA and CDR2 is YSLEER. The CDR3 region is CASSQESSDERYF. CDR3 nucleotides: TGCGCCAGCAGCCAAGAATCGAGTGACGAGCGGTACTTC.